The next 12 T cell receptor beta chains were all read from a single sample in a study of spatial heterogeneity in lung cancer. TCRdb fed the 5' RACE reads into MiXCR, producing one record per CDR3 protein. Of around 27,000 distinct CDR3 sequences in the sample, roughly 5.6% were seen once. Time point defined: blood at routine non-recurrence follow-up after resection. The authors sequenced whole RNA from tumor, nontumor lung or frozen PBMC without sorting. The sample here was PBMCs, taken at follow-up. The receptors shown here come from a male donor with early-stage non-small cell lung cancer.

This clonotype was seen many times. The chain is built from TRBV7-2 and TRBJ1-4; D is ambiguous. The germline V gene encodes CDR1 SGHTA and CDR2 FQGNSA. V shed 5 bases and J shed 2 bases, with 6 bases lying between them. CDR3 length: 13 residues. The CDR3 loop reads CASSRMTNEKLFF. CDR3 nucleotide sequence: TGTGCCAGCAGCCGTATGACTAATGAAAAACTGTTTTTT. Based on the CDR3 plus reference TRBV7-2 and TRBJ1-4, the full variable domain is GAGVSQSPSNKVTEKGKDVELRCDPISGHTALYWYRQSLGQGLEFLIYFQGNSAPDKSGLPSDRFSAERTGGSVSTLTIQRTQQEDSAVYLCASSRMTNEKLFFGSGTQLSVL.

This clonotype was seen ten or more times. The chain couples TRBV9 to TRBJ2-3; the match to TRBD2 covers 13 bases. This CDR3 has 17 residues. CDR1 SGDLS and CDR2 YYNGEE come from the germline V gene. V gave up 4 bases and J gave up 3 bases; unmatched junction bases: 8. CDR3 bases: TGTGCCAGCAGCCCCACTAGCGGGAGGGCCGGGACAGATACGCAGTATTTT. It translates to CASSPTSGRAGTDTQYF.

This clonotype occurred a few times. The chain uses TRBV18 and TRBJ2-3, with D perhaps assigned TRBD1 or TRBD2 (5 bases each). V was clipped by 6 bases and J by 3 bases, with 10 bases between them. The CDR3 totals 13 residues. Germline V gene sequence: CDR1 KGHSH, CDR2 LQKENI. The CDR3 is CASSSGATDTQYF. DNA of the CDR3: TGTGCCAGCTCTTCCGGGGCGACAGATACGCAGTATTTT. The full variable domain, its missing parts supplied by reference TRBV18 and TRBJ2-3, is NAGVMQNPRHLVRRRGQEARLRCSPMKGHSHVYWYRQLPEEGLKFMVYLQKENIIDESGMPKERFSAEFPKEGPSILRIQQVVRGDSAAYFCASSSGATDTQYFGPGTRLTVL.

This clonotype occurred many times. The chain uses TRBV18 and TRBJ2-7, with TRBD1 matching over 8 bases. This CDR3 is built from 15 residues. The J segment lost 7 bases and the V segment lost 2 bases, leaving 10 bases of the junction unmatched. CDR1 is KGHSH, CDR2 LQKENI, per germline. The CDR3 protein is CASSPYDSGGGEQYV. The CDR3, as DNA: TGTGCCAGCTCACCATATGATTCAGGGGGCGGTGAGCAGTACGTC.

This clonotype was seen only a few times. The chain joins TRBV9 to TRBJ2-5; the match to TRBD2 covers 8 bases. Trimming cost V 0 bases and J 2 bases; bases outside gene matches: 3. CDR1 is SGDLS, CDR2 YYNGEE, per germline. This CDR3 contains 15 residues. This CDR3 reads CASSVGGTSQETQYF. CDR3 in DNA: TGTGCCAGCAGCGTAGGCGGGACTAGTCAAGAGACCCAGTACTTC.

The sample holds many counts of this clonotype. This chain's CDR3 is CASSYSRAGGSPLHF. The CDR3 nucleotides read TGTGCCAGCAGTTACTCCCGAGCCGGGGGATCACCCCTCCACTTT. J is TRBJ1-6 and V is TRBV6-5; D is perhaps TRBD1 (5 bases). Germline V gives CDR1 MNHEY, CDR2 SVGAGI. V was pared by 0 bases and J by 10 bases, with 13 bases between. The CDR3 covers 15 residues.

This clonotype has ten or more counts. This chain uses TRBV5-1 with TRBJ2-7; 9 positions match TRBD1. V shed 4 bases and J 4 bases; nucleotides not matched to a gene: 6. Germline assignment: CDR1 SGHRS and CDR2 YFSETQ. This CDR3 has 14 residues. The CDR3 coding sequence is TGCGCCAGCAGCAAGGGACAGGGAGCGTACGAGCAGTACGTC. It encodes CASSKGQGAYEQYV.

This chain uses TRBV6-5 with TRBJ2-7; no reliable D call. CDR1 is MNHEY and CDR2 is SVGAGI in the germline V gene. This CDR3 has 14 residues. Trimming shortened V by 0 bases and J by 6 bases, and 12 bases separated the two germline ends. The CDR3 coding sequence is TGTGCCAGCAGTTACTCGCCAGGCCAACCCGAGCAGTACTTC. Translation gives CASSYSPGQPEQYF.

V is TRBV27 and J is TRBJ2-3; 10 bases map to TRBD2. Trimming took 2 bases from V and 2 from J; bases not matched to a gene: 4. The CDR3 extends over 16 amino acids. CDR1 and CDR2 (germline): MNHEY, SMNVEV (reference sequence). The CDR3 here is CASSLTSGDLTDTQYF. The DNA for the CDR3 is TGTGCCAGCAGTTTAACTAGCGGGGACCTCACAGATACGCAGTATTTT.

In this sample, this clonotype turned up many times. The V and J genes are TRBV2 and TRBJ2-7; D might be TRBD2 (6 bases). The CDR3 extends over 13 amino acids. In germline, CDR1 is SNHLY, CDR2 FYNNEI. The V gene lost 8 bases and the J gene lost 4 bases, with 15 bases spanning the gap. In DNA, the CDR3 is TGTGCCAGCGAGACGGGAGTTTCATACGAGCAGTACGTC. This encodes CASETGVSYEQYV.

This clonotype showed up many times. The chain is built from TRBV29-1 and TRBJ1-1; weak D call: TRBD1 (6 bases). V shed 5 bases and J shed 0 bases, with 19 bases lying between them. CDR1 is SQVTM, CDR2 ANQGSEA, per germline. The CDR3 totals 16 residues. The DNA for the CDR3 is TGCAGCGTTAACTCGGGGGCGAGGGGGTTGAACACTGAAGCTTTCTTT. Amino acid sequence: CSVNSGARGLNTEAFF.

The sample holds a few counts of this clonotype. The chain employs TRBV20-1 and TRBJ1-5, with D hard to call. The CDR3 has 12 amino acids. The V gene's germline CDR1 is DFQATT and CDR2 SNEGSKA (reference sequence). V lost 6 bases and J lost 2, with 8 bases in between. The DNA for the CDR3 is TGCAGTGCCGCCGGGGGCAATCAGCCCCAGCATTTT. The encoded protein is CSAAGGNQPQHF.